This T cell receptor beta chain originates from a study of blood T cell repertoires in COVID-19. About the study: The United States, Italy and Spain were the sources of the acute and convalescent COVID-19 samples. The cDNA or gDNA used as material had been derived from T cells, B-cell-depleted T cells, or PBMCs.

The ends were cut back, 2 bases at V and 1 base at J, with 6 bases in the middle. The length of the CDR3 is 13 residues. Per the germline V gene, CDR1 is SGDLS and CDR2 is YYNGEE. Seattle patient enrollment occurred during active infection, with longitudinal follow-up thereafter. Study processing details: Cell counts per sample came from amplifying reference gene primers. Profiling relied on immunoSEQ multiplex PCR, and the TCRdb table lists in-frame clones only, not all of them. The DNA was the basis for D and trimming; V, J and clone size are from that table. The table records about 210,000 clones, approximately 80% of them present only once.

The V call is TRBV9, the J call TRBJ2-5, with D hard to call. Sequencing input: peripheral blood. This clonotype was obtained from a woman of 80 years or more with COVID-19, enrolled during active disease. This CDR3 reads CASSVASQETQYF. The CDR3 nucleotides read TGTGCCAGCAGCGTCGCTAGCCAAGAGACCCAGTACTTC. Using reference TRBV9 and TRBJ2-5 for the parts outside the CDR3, the full variable domain is DSGVTQTPKHLITATGQRVTLRCSPRSGDLSVYWYQQSLDQGLQFLIQYYNGEERAKGNILERFSAQQFPDLHSELNLSSLELGDSALYFCASSVASQETQYFGPGTRLLVL.